This T cell receptor beta chain was identified in a study of blood T cell repertoires in COVID-19. The CDR3 is 12 residues long. The V end was cut by 0 bases, the J end by 8 bases, with 6 bases between. CDR1 and CDR2 from the germline V gene are KGHDR and SFDVKD. Here immunoSEQ multiplex PCR was the method, and the copy in TCRdb shows in-frame clones only, minus some. The sample lists about 300,000 clones; around four fifths were seen once. The chain combines TRBV24-1 with TRBJ1-2; D is perhaps TRBD1 (5 bases). The sequencing input was peripheral blood. The receptor was derived from a woman aged 50 to 65 with acute or convalescent COVID-19. The CDR3 nucleotides read TGTGCCACCAGTGATTTGAGGGGCGGCTACACCTTC. It translates to CATSDLRGGYTF.